This T cell receptor (beta chain) is from a study of blood T cell repertoires in COVID-19. Study-wide background: Acute and convalescent COVID-19 specimens originated in the United States, Italy and Spain. PBMCs, B-cell-depleted T cells, or T cells provided the cDNA or gDNA that made up the material.

Original handling: It was from reference gene primer amplification that nucleated cell counts were estimated. Only in-frame clones appear in the TCRdb table, and some are missing; sequencing was by immunoSEQ multiplex PCR. For V, J and clone size, that table is used; D and trimming come from the DNA. Of about 140,000 clones listed, 87% are singletons. The clonotype was recovered from a woman between 35 and 50 years old with acute or convalescent COVID-19. The sample was peripheral blood.

As DNA, the CDR3 is TGTGCCAGCAGCTTCGGACTAGCGGTTAACACCGGGGAGCTGTTTTTT. Encoded protein: CASSFGLAVNTGELFF. The rearrangement links TRBV7-2 to TRBJ2-2, with TRBD2 matching over 10 bases. With V trimmed by 3 bases and J by 2 bases, 3 bases remained unmatched. This CDR3 has 16 amino acids. CDR1 is SGHTA, CDR2 FQGNSA, per germline. The full variable domain, rest sourced from reference TRBV7-2 and TRBJ2-2, is GAGVSQSPSNKVTEKGKDVELRCDPISGHTALYWYRQSLGQGLEFLIYFQGNSAPDKSGLPSDRFSAERTGGSVSTLTIQRTQQEDSAVYLCASSFGLAVNTGELFFGEGSRLTVL.